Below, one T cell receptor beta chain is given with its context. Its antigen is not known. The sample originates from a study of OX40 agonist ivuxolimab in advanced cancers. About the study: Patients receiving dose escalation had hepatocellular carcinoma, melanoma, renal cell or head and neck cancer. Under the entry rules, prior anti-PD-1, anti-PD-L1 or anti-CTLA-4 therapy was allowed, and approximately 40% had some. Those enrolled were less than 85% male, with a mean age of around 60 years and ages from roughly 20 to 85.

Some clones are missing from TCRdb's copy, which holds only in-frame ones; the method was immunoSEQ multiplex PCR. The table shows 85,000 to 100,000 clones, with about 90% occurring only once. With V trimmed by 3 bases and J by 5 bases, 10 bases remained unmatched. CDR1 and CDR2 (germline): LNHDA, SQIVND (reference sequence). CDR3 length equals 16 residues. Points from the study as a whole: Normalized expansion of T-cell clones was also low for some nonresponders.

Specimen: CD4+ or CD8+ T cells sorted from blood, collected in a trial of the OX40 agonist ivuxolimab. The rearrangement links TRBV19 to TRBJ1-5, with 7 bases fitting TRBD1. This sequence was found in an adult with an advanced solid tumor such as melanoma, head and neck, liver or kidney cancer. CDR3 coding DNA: TGTGCCAGTAGTATCAGTCACCGGGACAGTTATCAGCCCCAGCATTTT. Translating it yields CASSISHRDSYQPQHF.